These 5 T cell receptor beta chains originate from one sample sequenced in a study of CD8 T cells in ankylosing spondylitis. TCRdb itself ran the 5' RACE reads through MiXCR, one entry per CDR3 protein. Of roughly 170,000 distinct CDR3 sequences in the sample, around a tenth were seen once. Material: blood, either unsorted or a sorted T cell fraction (not recorded which). These receptors all come from a female donor with ankylosing spondylitis or in good health (not recorded which).

The chain employs TRBV15 and TRBJ2-1; 10 nucleotides match TRBD1. This CDR3 region has 16 residues. V dropped 4 bases and J dropped 2; count of bases not matched to a gene: 5. Germline-derived CDR1 and CDR2 are LNHNV and YYDKDF (reference sequence). The CDR3 DNA follows: TGTGCCACCAGCATTCGGGACAGGGGAACCTACAATGAGCAGTTCTTC. Its protein is CATSIRDRGTYNEQFF.

This clonotype was counted between two and nine times. The V and J genes are TRBV19 and TRBJ1-1; 9 bases are a match to TRBD1. The V gene's germline CDR1 is LNHDA and CDR2 SQIVND (reference sequence). The CDR3 totals 14 residues. V lost 3 bases and J lost 4; bases outside the gene matches: 3. The chain's CDR3 is CASSIATGGTEAFF. The CDR3 DNA sequence: TGTGCCAGTAGTATCGCGACAGGGGGCACTGAAGCTTTCTTT. The whole variable domain, remainder taken from reference TRBV19 and TRBJ1-1, is DGGITQSPKYLFRKEGQNVTLSCEQNLNHDAMYWYRQDPGQGLRLIYYSQIVNDFQKGDIAEGYSVSREKKESFPLTVTSAQKNPTAFYLCASSIATGGTEAFFGQGTRLTVV.

Only a few counts were recorded for this clonotype. V is TRBV2 and J is TRBJ1-1; 7 bases are a match to TRBD1. Trimming at V came to 6 bases and at J to 0 bases, leaving 7 bases not matched to a gene. The CDR3 is 15 amino acids. The germline gives CDR1 SNHLY, CDR2 FYNNEI. CDR3 sequence (DNA): TGTGCCAGCAGCTTCGGGACAGCTGTGAACACTGAAGCTTTCTTT. This codes for CASSFGTAVNTEAFF. Full variable domain (remainder filled in from reference TRBV2 and TRBJ1-1): EPEVTQTPSHQVTQMGQEVILRCVPISNHLYFYWYRQILGQKVEFLVSFYNNEISEKSEIFDDQFSVERPDGSNFTLKIRSTKLEDSAMYFCASSFGTAVNTEAFFGQGTRLTVV.

A few counts support this clonotype. The chain combines TRBV27 with TRBJ2-6; 8 nucleotides match TRBD1. This CDR3 region has 17 residues. J lost 0 bases, V lost 6 bases, and 7 bases had no gene match. Germline V gene sequence: CDR1 MNHEY, CDR2 SMNVEV (reference sequence). The CDR3 DNA reads as TGTGCCAGCAGCGTGGACAGGGTGATCTCTGGGGCCAACGTCCTGACTTTC. Protein product: CASSVDRVISGANVLTF.

This clonotype was picked up many times. The chain carries TRBV28 and TRBJ2-1; D is unresolved. The germline CDR1 and CDR2 sequences are MDHEN and SYDVKM. This CDR3 contains 14 residues. V was pared by 7 bases and J by 0 bases, with 10 bases between. CDR3 residues: CASKLLSSYNEQFF. The CDR3 bases are TGTGCCAGCAAACTTCTTAGCTCCTACAATGAGCAGTTCTTC. The full variable domain, completed using reference TRBV28 and TRBJ2-1, is DVKVTQSSRYLVKRTGEKVFLECVQDMDHENMFWYRQDPGLGLRLIYFSYDVKMKEKGDIPEGYSVSREKKERFSLILESASTNQTSMYLCASKLLSSYNEQFFGPGTRLTVL.